These T cell receptor beta chains were read from a single sample in a study of persistence of HIV-infected CD4 T cells. What these receptors recognize is not known. Here immunoSEQ multiplex PCR was the method, and the copy in TCRdb shows in-frame clones only, minus some. The sample lists about 43,000 clones, roughly 90% occurring once. Sequenced material: CD4+ T cells sorted from PBMCs after roughly 18-hour stimulation, taken from a patient who received antiretroviral therapy. Receptors were obtained from an adult man with HIV who was CMV-seropositive. Both conserved end residues are part of each CDR3.

j_call | v_call | cdr3_aa
TRBJ1-2 | TRBV5-1 | CASSALGTPLYGYTF
TRBJ1-2 | TRBV20-1 | CSASMGSNYGYTF
TRBJ1-1 | TRBV27 | CASSLGLMSTEAFF
TRBJ1-1 | TRBV24-1 | CATTAGGERTEAFF
TRBJ1-1 | TRBV5-1 | CASSLNRAGHTEAFF
TRBJ2-3 | TRBV19 | CASSILAGGGDTQYF
TRBJ1-1 | TRBV27 | CASSPGRRGNTEAFF
TRBJ1-2 | TRBV20-1 | CSASYRAGYGYTF
TRBJ1-1 | TRBV2 | CASSLDRTEAFF
TRBJ1-6 | TRBV6-4 | CASSDHSYNSPLHF
TRBJ2-2 | TRBV12-3/TRBV12-4 | CASREGAGELFF
TRBJ2-5 | TRBV10-1 | CASSDGPGQGETQYF
TRBJ1-3 | TRBV6-6 | CASSSGTVGNTIYF
TRBJ1-4 | TRBV5-5 | CASSWTDGNEKLFF
TRBJ1-6 | TRBV7-8 | CASSSRQGNNSPLHF
TRBJ1-1 | TRBV20-1 | CSASQIVPEAFF
TRBJ1-3 | TRBV7-9 | CASSSGTGGNTIYF
TRBJ2-7 | TRBV5-1 | CASGAGATSEQYF
TRBJ2-7 | TRBV7-8 | CASSLKNSLPEEEQYF
TRBJ1-5 | TRBV2 | CASSDPPLRSDSNNQPQHF
TRBJ2-7 | TRBV4-1 | CASSPQYDRGPSYEQYF
TRBJ1-2 | TRBV28 | CASSPPERGRGGYTF
TRBJ2-7 | TRBV3-1/TRBV3-2 | CASSQGPGSMYEQYF
TRBJ1-1 | TRBV7-3 | CASSSGRENTEAFF
TRBJ1-2 | TRBV18 | CASSPRAGGEYGYTF
TRBJ2-7 | TRBV5-1 | CASSLGVQSYEQYF
TRBJ2-7 | TRBV24-1 | CATSDSPYREKYF
TRBJ1-2 | TRBV2 | CASIQGSEHYGYTF
TRBJ2-7 | TRBV27 | CASSSIRTGGSYEQYF
TRBJ2-1 | TRBV11-3 | CASSLDSRGGYEQFF
TRBJ2-7 | TRBV18 | CASSPPTGGPYEQYF
TRBJ1-1 | TRBV20-1 | CSVGKNTEAFF
TRBJ2-6 | TRBV19 | CASSEGPHSNVLTF
TRBJ1-2 | TRBV2 | CASQGQSYGYTF
TRBJ2-7 | TRBV7-2 | CASSLKGSRGGYEQYF
TRBJ1-4 | TRBV19 | CATKDRSTNEKLFF
TRBJ2-2 | TRBV7-2 | CASSRDSSSTGELFF
TRBJ1-2 | TRBV9 | CASSVDYPRAGYTF
TRBJ1-4 | TRBV5-1 | CASGRQGAANEKLFF
TRBJ1-1 | TRBV7-3 | CASSTTTGGTEAFF
TRBJ1-4 | TRBV7-9 | CASSLAGLPANEKLFF